One and the same sample provided the 9 T cell receptor beta chains below, sequenced in a study of tumor-infiltrating lymphocytes in primary liver carcinoma. Unsorted bulk tissue of about 18-32 mg yielded co-extracted RNA and DNA. With approximately 500 ng total RNA as template and a constant-region primer, TCR beta cDNA was made. Employing slightly modified ARM-PCR, three nested multiplex PCR rounds were run, and these gave rise to the TCR beta libraries. In the first two PCR rounds, TRBV1-TRBV30 forward primers were paired with a C-beta reverse primer, and each round lasted roughly 9 cycles. One entry per CDR3 protein results from TCRdb running MiXCR on the multiplex PCR reads. The sample yields about 130,000 distinct CDR3 sequences, around 60% seen once. The specimen sequenced was liver tumor tissue from sampling region 3. Subset: tumor region T3, left-lateral pole. Receptors originate from a woman in her sixties with primary liver carcinoma and hepatitis B virus infection.

The sample holds many counts of this clonotype. This chain connects TRBV11-2 to TRBJ2-7; 7 bases agree with TRBD2. Germline V gives CDR1 SGHAT, CDR2 FQNNGV. With V trimmed by 4 bases and J by 4 bases, 13 bases remained unmatched. This CDR3 region has 16 residues. CDR3 bases: TGTGCCAGCAGCTCGAGTTTGGGGGGGAGAGGATACGAGCAGTACTTC. As protein: CASSSSLGGRGYEQYF.

At least ten counts were recorded for this clonotype. The junction shows a germline mismatch at one end, possibly a read error. The rearrangement joins TRBV6-2 or TRBV6-3 to TRBJ2-1; D gene uncertain. The CDR3 runs to 16 residues. Looked up from germline, CDR1 is MNHEY and CDR2 is SVGEGT. CDR3 sequence (DNA): TGTACCAGCAGTAGAGAGAGTTACGGCTCCTACAATGAGCAGTTCTTC. It is translated as CTSSRESYGSYNEQFF.

As for this clonotype: The CDR3 end shows no conserved phenylalanine or tryptophan, and so a read error is likely. V and J are TRBV5-6 and TRBJ2-1; perhaps TRBD2 as D (6 bases). This CDR3 region has 15 residues. Deletions cut 7 bases from V and 4 bases from J, with 18 bases between. In germline, CDR1 is SGHDT, CDR2 YYEEEE. CDR3 in DNA: TGTGCCAGCCAGGACCGGGGGAACTTTTACAATGAGCAGTTCCTC. Encoded protein: CASQDRGNFYNEQFL.

This clonotype was found once. Sequence at one end of the junction differs from germline and may be a read error. CDR3 bases: TGCGCCTGCAGCTTAGGTCAAGGCGGGAGGGCCGGCTACAATGACCAGTTCTTC. Protein product: CACSLGQGGRAGYNDQFF. This chain connects TRBV11-3 to TRBJ2-1; 9 nucleotides agree with TRBD2. Germline CDR1 is SGHNT and CDR2 is YENEEA. The CDR3 loop spans 18 amino acids.

This clonotype occurred a few times. The V and J genes are TRBV5-1 and TRBJ2-1; tentative D call: TRBD2 (5 bases). The V end lost 4 bases, the J end lost 5 bases, and 25 bases lay between the germline ends. The CDR3 covers 18 residues. Looked up from germline, CDR1 is SGHRS and CDR2 is YFSETQ. Written as DNA, the CDR3 is TGCGCCAGCAGCCTTGAGAGTCCTTGGGCTAGCAGGAACAATGAGCAGTTCTTC. Amino acids: CASSLESPWASRNNEQFF.

This clonotype came up a few times. The V call is TRBV2, the J call TRBJ1-5, with D perhaps matching TRBD1 (6 bases). V gave up 7 bases and J gave up 7 bases, with 14 bases separating them. This CDR3 region has 13 residues. CDR1 and CDR2 (germline): SNHLY, FYNNEI. The CDR3 here is CASNGGALQPQHF. Here the CDR3 DNA reads TGTGCCAGCAATGGGGGGGCCTTGCAGCCCCAGCATTTT.

Of note for this clonotype: A read error may explain this, as a much larger clone is one base away. The chain combines TRBV7-3 with TRBJ1-5, with 9 bases lining up with TRBD1. Germline values: CDR1 SGHTA, CDR2 FQGTGA. Trimming removed 5 bases from V and 0 bases from J; junction bases left unmatched: 14. The CDR3 runs 19 residues. CDR3 region: CASSPRKGTGISSNQPQHF. DNA for the CDR3: TGTGCCAGCAGCCCTAGGAAGGGGACAGGGATAAGTAGCAATCAGCCCCAGCATTTT.

Turning to this clonotype: The conserved final phenylalanine or tryptophan is absent from the CDR3, which likely points to a read error. Because the CDR3's place on the DNA is in doubt, the DNA is left out and the CDR3 is given as listed by TCRdb. The gene calls are TRBV29-1 and TRBJ2-6; the table's D call, TRBD2, has no DNA check behind it. The length of the CDR3 is 13 amino acids, counting both ends. Germline lookup yields CDR1 SQVTM and CDR2 ANQGSEA. The CDR3 sequence: CSVRTSGANVLTL.

Notes on this clonotype: This sequence may be a read error, since a much larger clone differs from it by one base. The V gene is TRBV5-4, the J gene TRBJ1-1; D is unresolved. Trimming stripped 4 bases from V and 7 bases from J, with 14 bases between. Germline assignment: CDR1 SGHNT and CDR2 YYREEE (reference sequence). The CDR3 runs to 13 residues. The CDR3 is CASSNLIGLEAFF. In DNA form, the CDR3 reads TGTGCCAGCAGCAATCTGATAGGGCTTGAAGCTTTCTTT.